These T cell receptor beta chains were read from a single sample in a study of shared T cell receptors in the human thymus. TCRdb keeps only in-frame clones here, not all; method: immunoSEQ multiplex PCR. Here the sample spans over 450,000 clones, approximately 80% being singletons. The sample was also linked to a second study, of human thymus T cells.

The sample comprised thymocytes. The source of these receptors is a boy under three years old with a congenital heart defect. Both conserved end residues are trimmed from each CDR3. Each record gives: CDR3 protein, J gene, CDR3 length, V gene.

ASSQGGTRKSGGAYEQY,NA,17,TRBV4-3
ASSDNSSSGANVLT,TRBJ2-6,14,TRBV11-2
AISHTSGTYNEQF,TRBJ2-1,13,TRBV10-3
ASSFWPGGSNTEAF,TRBJ1-1,14,TRBV27
ASPRGDTEAF,TRBJ1-1,10,TRBV27
ASRPTTGGGATQY,TRBJ2-3,13,TRBV14
ASRGGESGSNQPQH,TRBJ1-5,14,TRBV2
ASSSKPDTLPHEQY,TRBJ2-7,14,TRBV6-6
ASSSRGLSNEKLF,TRBJ1-4,13,TRBV27
ASSGASGRIRPYEQY,TRBJ2-7,15,TRBV6-4
ASSQGSDRERTRYT,TRBJ1-2,14,TRBV4-3